A single sample is the source of the 8 T cell receptor beta chains below, sequenced in a study of breast tumors, draining lymph nodes, adjacent tissues. The lymph nodes were axillary draining lymph nodes from breast cancer patients. TCRdb ran MiXCR on the multiplex PCR reads and lists one entry per CDR3 protein. The sample has about 180,000 distinct CDR3 sequences; 25% to 40% are singletons. Specimen: axillary lymph node tissue. The receptors were gathered from a female donor with breast cancer. Some clones in this sample may be carry-over from other donors' samples.

The sample holds a few counts of this clonotype. CDR3 coding DNA: TGTGCCAGCAGTCTTGGTCCAGAGGGTCGGGAGACCCAGTACTTC. This translates into CASSLGPEGRETQYF. The V call is TRBV27, the J call TRBJ2-5, with D possibly being TRBD2 (5 bases). V lost 5 bases and J 5 bases, leaving 18 bases between the germline ends. Per germline, CDR1 MNHEY and CDR2 SMNVEV (reference sequence). The CDR3 sequence is 15 residues long.

A few counts support this clonotype. A much larger clone is a single base away; this may be a read error. The V gene is TRBV5-4, the J gene TRBJ2-7; D call uncertain. CDR3 length: 14 amino acids. V shed 1 base and J shed 1 base, with 9 bases lying between them. In germline, CDR1 is SGHNT, CDR2 YYREEE (reference sequence). In DNA form, the CDR3 reads TGTGCCAGCAGCTTGCTCCCGGCATCCTACGAGCAGTACTTC. Translation: CASSLLPASYEQYF.

This rearrangement joins TRBV25-1 to TRBJ1-3; D remains ambiguous. There are 16 residues in the CDR3. CDR1 is MGHDK, CDR2 SYGVNS, per germline. The V and J ends lost 4 bases and 1 base respectively, with 14 bases between them. The CDR3 protein is CASSARYRGSGNTIYF. CDR3 nucleotides: TGTGCCAGCAGTGCTAGATACCGAGGATCTGGAAACACCATATATTTT.

In its sample, this clonotype was seen many times. The chain uses TRBV5-6 and TRBJ1-3; 9 bases align to TRBD1. The CDR3 totals 16 residues. With V trimmed by 3 bases and J by 2 bases, 6 bases remained unmatched. Germline V CDR1 and CDR2: SGHDT, YYEEEE. CDR3 in DNA: TGTGCCAGCAGCTGGGGGACAGGGAGAACTGGAAACACCATATATTTT. It is translated as CASSWGTGRTGNTIYF. The full variable domain, in which reference TRBV5-6 and TRBJ1-3 provide the parts outside the CDR3, is DAGVTQSPTHLIKTRGQQVTLRCSPKSGHDTVSWYQQALGQGPQFIFQYYEEEERQRGNFPDRFSGHQFPNYSSELNVNALLLGDSALYLCASSWGTGRTGNTIYFGEGSWLTVV.

The chain carries TRBV6-1 and TRBJ2-7; D gene uncertain. Germline CDR1 reads MNHNS; CDR2 reads SASEGT. The V and J ends lost 6 bases and 4 bases respectively, with 10 bases between them. The length of the CDR3 is 12 residues. CDR3 residues: CASSPTAYEQYF. The CDR3 coding sequence is TGTGCCAGCAGCCCCACAGCGTACGAGCAGTACTTC.

This clonotype has at least ten counts. The gene calls are TRBV14 and TRBJ2-3, with TRBD2 identical over 16 bases. J gave up 0 bases and V 1 base, and 13 bases lay outside the gene matches. Germline lookup yields CDR1 SGHDN and CDR2 FVKESK. CDR3 length: 22 amino acids. As DNA, the CDR3 is TGTGCCAGCAGCCAAGCCCCTAAACTCGGGACTAGCGGGGGGGCCAGCACAGATACGCAGTATTTT. Translation gives CASSQAPKLGTSGGASTDTQYF.

The V call is TRBV9, the J call TRBJ2-1; a weak D match, TRBD1 (5 bases). The CDR3 totals 15 residues. Per germline, CDR1 SGDLS and CDR2 YYNGEE. Trimming took 2 bases from V and 0 from J, leaving 9 bases between them. The CDR3, as DNA: TGTGCCAGCAGCGTGACAGCCAGCTCCTACAATGAGCAGTTCTTC. Translated: CASSVTASSYNEQFF.

On this clonotype: This likely comes from a read error, as the CDR3 has no conserved phenylalanine or tryptophan at its end. CDR3 in amino acids: CASSAPPYRGEGYTL. CDR3 coding DNA: TGTGCCAGCAGCGCGCCACCCTACAGGGGAGAAGGCTACACCCTC. The V and J genes are TRBV5-4 and TRBJ1-2, with TRBD1 matching over 7 bases. The germline V gene has CDR1 SGHNT and CDR2 YYREEE (reference sequence). The CDR3 has 15 residues. The trim removed 4 bases at V and 8 bases at J, leaving 14 bases unmatched.